This T cell receptor (beta chain) was captured by sequencing in a study of a mutant IDH1 vaccine in newly diagnosed glioma. Some clones are missing from TCRdb's copy, which holds only in-frame ones; the method was immunoSEQ multiplex PCR. Counted here are tens of thousands of clones, less than 90% occurring once; the ten biggest clones make up around 4%. This clone was counted once. The antigen remains unidentified. V lost 3 bases, J lost 0 bases, and 3 bases stayed unmatched. CDR1 is ENHRY and CDR2 is SYGVKD in the germline V gene. The CDR3 has 15 residues. The time point was: week 47, end of study. In every dose of vaccine, 300 ug of mutant IDH1 20-mer peptide was given alongside topical imiquimod.

Sequenced material: PBMCs, taken from a glioma patient whose treatment included an IDH1 peptide vaccine. This receptor was identified in a man aged 30-40 years with glioma. The chain employs TRBV10-3 and TRBJ2-3; 7 bases map to TRBD1. Written as DNA, the CDR3 is TGTGCCATCAGTGATGGGACAGATAGCACAGATACGCAGTATTTT. It specifies CAISDGTDSTDTQYF.